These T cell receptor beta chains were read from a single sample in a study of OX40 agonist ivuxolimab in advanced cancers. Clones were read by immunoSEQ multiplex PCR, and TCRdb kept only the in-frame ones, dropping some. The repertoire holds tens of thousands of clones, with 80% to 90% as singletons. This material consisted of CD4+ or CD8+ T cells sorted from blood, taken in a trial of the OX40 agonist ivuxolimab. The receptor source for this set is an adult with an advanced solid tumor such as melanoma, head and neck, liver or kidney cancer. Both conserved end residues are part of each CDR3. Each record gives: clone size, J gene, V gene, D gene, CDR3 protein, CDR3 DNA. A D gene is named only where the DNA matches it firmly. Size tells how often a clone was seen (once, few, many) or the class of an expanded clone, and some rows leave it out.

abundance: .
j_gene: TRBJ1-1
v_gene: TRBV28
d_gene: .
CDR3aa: CLSRANTEAFF
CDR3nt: TGTCTTTCCCGTGCTAACACTGAAGCTTTCTTT

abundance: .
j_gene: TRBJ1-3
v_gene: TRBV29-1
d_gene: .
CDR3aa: CSVARPTDGNTIYF
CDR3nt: TGCAGCGTTGCCCGACCAACAGATGGAAACACCATATATTTT

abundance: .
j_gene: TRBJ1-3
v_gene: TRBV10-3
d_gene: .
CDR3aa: CAIRLEGSPGNTIYF
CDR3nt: TGTGCCATCAGACTAGAGGGTTCACCCGGAAACACCATATATTTT

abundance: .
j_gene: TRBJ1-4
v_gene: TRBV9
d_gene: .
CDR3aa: CASSDRALGGKLFF
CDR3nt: TGTGCCAGCAGCGACCGGGCCCTCGGCGGCAAACTGTTTTTT

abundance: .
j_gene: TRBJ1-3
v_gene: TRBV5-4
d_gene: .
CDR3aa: CASSRQGAGNTIYF
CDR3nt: TGTGCCAGCAGCCGTCAGGGAGCTGGAAACACCATATATTTT

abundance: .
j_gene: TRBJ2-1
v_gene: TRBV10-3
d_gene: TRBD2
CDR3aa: CAIQRETYNEQFF
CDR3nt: TGTGCCATACAGCGGGAGACCTACAATGAGCAGTTCTTC

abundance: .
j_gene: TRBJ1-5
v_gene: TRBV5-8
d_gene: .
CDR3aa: CASSFFTGYSNQPQHF
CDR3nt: TGTGCCAGCAGCTTCTTCACAGGGTATAGCAATCAGCCCCAGCATTTT

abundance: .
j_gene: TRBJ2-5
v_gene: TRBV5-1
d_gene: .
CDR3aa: CASSLVAGRETQYF
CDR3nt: TGCGCCAGCAGCTTGGTTGCGGGACGGGAGACCCAGTACTTC

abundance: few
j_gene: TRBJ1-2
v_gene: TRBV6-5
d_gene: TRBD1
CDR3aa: CASGEDRVRGYTF
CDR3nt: TGTGCCAGCGGAGAGGACAGGGTTCGGGGCTACACCTTC

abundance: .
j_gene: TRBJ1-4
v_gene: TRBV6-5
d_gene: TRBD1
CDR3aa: CASRTYTGEGEKLFF
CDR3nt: TGTGCCAGCAGAACCTATACAGGGGAGGGGGAAAAACTGTTTTTT

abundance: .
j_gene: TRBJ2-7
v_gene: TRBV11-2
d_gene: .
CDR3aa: CASSQVEGFSYEQYF
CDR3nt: TGTGCCAGCAGCCAGGTGGAAGGATTCTCCTACGAGCAGTACTTC

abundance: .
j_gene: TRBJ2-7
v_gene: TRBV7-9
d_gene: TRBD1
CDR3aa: CASSPGTGTSYEQYF
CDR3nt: TGTGCCAGTAGTCCCGGGACAGGGACCTCCTACGAGCAGTACTTC

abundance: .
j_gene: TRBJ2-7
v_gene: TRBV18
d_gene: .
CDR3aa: CASSPIGQPSYEQYF
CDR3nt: TGTGCCAGCTCACCGATCGGACAGCCCTCCTACGAGCAGTACTTC

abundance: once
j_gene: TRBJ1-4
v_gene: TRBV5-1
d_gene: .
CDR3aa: CASSLVRDDEKLFF
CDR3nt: TGCGCCAGCAGCTTGGTCAGGGATGACGAAAAACTGTTTTTT

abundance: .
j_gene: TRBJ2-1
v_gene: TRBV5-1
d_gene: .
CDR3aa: CASSLEGVDDEQFF
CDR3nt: TGCGCCAGCAGCTTGGAGGGCGTAGACGATGAGCAGTTCTTC

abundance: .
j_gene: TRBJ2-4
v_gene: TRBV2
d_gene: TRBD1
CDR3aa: CASSEPGQRSLAKNIQYF
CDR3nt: TGTGCCAGCAGTGAACCGGGACAGAGATCTCTAGCCAAAAACATTCAGTACTTC

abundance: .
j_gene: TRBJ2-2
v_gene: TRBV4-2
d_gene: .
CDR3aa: CASSQALGRNTGELFF
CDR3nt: TGTGCCAGCAGCCAGGCCCTTGGGCGTAACACCGGGGAGCTGTTTTTT

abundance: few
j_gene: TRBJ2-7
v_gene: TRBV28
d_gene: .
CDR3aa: CASRTSGTLGEQYF
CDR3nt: TGTGCCAGCCGCACCTCAGGTACTTTGGGGGAGCAGTACTTC

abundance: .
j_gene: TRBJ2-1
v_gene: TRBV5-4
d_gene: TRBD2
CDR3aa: CASSLVGLAGDNEQFF
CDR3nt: TGTGCCAGCAGCTTGGTGGGACTAGCGGGGGACAATGAGCAGTTCTTC

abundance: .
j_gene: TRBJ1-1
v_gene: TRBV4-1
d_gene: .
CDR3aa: CASSQDQSRENTEAFF
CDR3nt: TGCGCCAGCAGCCAAGACCAATCACGGGAGAACACTGAAGCTTTCTTT

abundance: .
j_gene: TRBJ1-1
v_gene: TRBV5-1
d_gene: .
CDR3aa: CASSFRGEGEAFF
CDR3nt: TGCGCCAGCAGCTTCAGGGGCGAGGGTGAAGCTTTCTTT

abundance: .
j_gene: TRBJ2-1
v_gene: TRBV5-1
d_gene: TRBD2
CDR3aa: CASSPRLAGVNEQFF
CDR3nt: TGCGCCAGCAGCCCTCGACTAGCGGGAGTCAATGAGCAGTTCTTC

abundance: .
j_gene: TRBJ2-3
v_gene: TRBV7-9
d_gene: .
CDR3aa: CASSLGLSTDTQYF
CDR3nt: TGTGCCAGCAGCCTAGGACTAAGCACAGATACGCAGTATTTT

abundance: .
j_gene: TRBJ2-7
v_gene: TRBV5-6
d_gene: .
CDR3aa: CASSLVSWGETYEQYF
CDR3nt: TGTGCCAGCAGCTTGGTATCCTGGGGCGAGACCTACGAGCAGTACTTC

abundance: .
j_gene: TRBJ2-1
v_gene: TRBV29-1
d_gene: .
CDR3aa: CSVGEQFF
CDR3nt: TGCAGCGTTGGTGAGCAGTTCTTC

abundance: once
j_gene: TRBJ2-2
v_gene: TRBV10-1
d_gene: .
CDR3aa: CASASVERDTGELFF
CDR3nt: TGCGCCAGCGCCTCGGTCGAGCGGGACACCGGGGAGCTGTTTTTT

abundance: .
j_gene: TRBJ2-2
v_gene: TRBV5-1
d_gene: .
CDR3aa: CASSLEAVDTGELFF
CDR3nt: TGCGCCAGCAGCTTGGAAGCGGTTGACACCGGGGAGCTGTTTTTT

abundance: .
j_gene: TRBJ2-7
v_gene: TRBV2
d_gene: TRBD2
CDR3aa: CASSGTSGSYEQYF
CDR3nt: TGTGCCAGCAGCGGGACTAGCGGGTCCTACGAGCAGTACTTC

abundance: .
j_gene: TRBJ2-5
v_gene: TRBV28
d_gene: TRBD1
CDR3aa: CASSFTGTGRETQYF
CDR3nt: TGTGCCAGCAGTTTTACCGGGACAGGACGGGAGACCCAGTACTTC

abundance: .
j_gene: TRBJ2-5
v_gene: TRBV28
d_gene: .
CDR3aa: CASSFEEGTLRETQYF
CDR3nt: TGTGCCAGCAGTTTTGAGGAGGGGACTCTGAGAGAGACCCAGTACTTC

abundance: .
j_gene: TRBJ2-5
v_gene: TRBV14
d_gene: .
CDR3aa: CASSQDPRQETQYF
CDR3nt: TGTGCCAGCAGCCAAGATCCAAGGCAAGAGACCCAGTACTTC

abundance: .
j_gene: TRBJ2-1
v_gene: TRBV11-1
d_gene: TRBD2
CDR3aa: CASSAQTSGNSNEQFF
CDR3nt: TGTGCCAGCAGCGCCCAGACTAGCGGGAATTCAAATGAGCAGTTCTTC

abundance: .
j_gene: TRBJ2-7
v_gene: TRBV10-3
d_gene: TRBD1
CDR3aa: CAISPGQGGYEQYF
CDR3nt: TGTGCCATCAGCCCTGGACAGGGTGGCTACGAGCAGTACTTC

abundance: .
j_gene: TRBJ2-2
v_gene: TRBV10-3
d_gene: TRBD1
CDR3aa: CAIPTGNTGELFF
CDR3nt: TGTGCCATCCCGACAGGGAATACCGGGGAGCTGTTTTTT

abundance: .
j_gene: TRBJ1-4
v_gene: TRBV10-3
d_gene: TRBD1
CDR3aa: CAIGTGGSDEKLFF
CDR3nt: TGTGCCATCGGGACAGGGGGCTCGGATGAAAAACTGTTTTTT

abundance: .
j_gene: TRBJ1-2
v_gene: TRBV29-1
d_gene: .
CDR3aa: CSVVFGGLGYGYTF
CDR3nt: TGCAGCGTTGTATTTGGAGGGCTGGGCTATGGCTACACCTTC

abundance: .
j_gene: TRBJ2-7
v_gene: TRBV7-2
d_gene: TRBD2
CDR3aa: CASSLSSGISYEQYF
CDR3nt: TGTGCCAGCAGCTTATCTAGCGGGATCTCCTACGAGCAGTACTTC

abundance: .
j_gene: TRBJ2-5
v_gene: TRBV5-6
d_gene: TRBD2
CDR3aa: CASSLSSGETQYF
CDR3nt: TGTGCCAGCAGCTTGTCTAGCGGAGAGACCCAGTACTTC

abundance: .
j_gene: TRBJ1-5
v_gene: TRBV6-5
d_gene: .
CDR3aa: CASSSMVGGNQPQHF
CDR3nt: TGTGCCAGCAGCTCAATGGTCGGGGGGAATCAGCCCCAGCATTTT

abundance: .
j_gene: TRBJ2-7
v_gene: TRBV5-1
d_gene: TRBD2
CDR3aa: CASSLGTGTSSYEQYF
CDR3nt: TGCGCCAGCAGCTTGGGTACCGGGACTAGCTCCTACGAGCAGTACTTC

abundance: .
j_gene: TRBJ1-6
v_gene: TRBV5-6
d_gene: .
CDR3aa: CASSTRGGTYNSPLHF
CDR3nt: TGTGCCAGCAGCACAAGGGGTGGCACCTATAATTCACCCCTCCACTTT

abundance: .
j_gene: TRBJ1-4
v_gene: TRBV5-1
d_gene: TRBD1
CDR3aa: CASSLRGGQGREKLFF
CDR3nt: TGCGCCAGCAGCCTGAGGGGGGGACAGGGACGAGAAAAACTGTTTTTT